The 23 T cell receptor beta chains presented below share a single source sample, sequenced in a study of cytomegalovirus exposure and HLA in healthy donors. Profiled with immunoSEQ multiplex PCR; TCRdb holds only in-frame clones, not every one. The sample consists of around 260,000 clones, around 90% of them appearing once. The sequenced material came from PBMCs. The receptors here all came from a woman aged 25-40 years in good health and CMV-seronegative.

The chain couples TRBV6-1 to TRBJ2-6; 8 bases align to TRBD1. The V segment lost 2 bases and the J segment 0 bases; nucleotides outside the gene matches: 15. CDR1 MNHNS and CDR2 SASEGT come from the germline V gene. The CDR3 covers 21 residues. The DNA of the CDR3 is TGTGCCAGCAGTGAATCCCCCGGACAGGGCATAGGTGTCTCTGGGGCCAACGTCCTGACTTTC. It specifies CASSESPGQGIGVSGANVLTF.

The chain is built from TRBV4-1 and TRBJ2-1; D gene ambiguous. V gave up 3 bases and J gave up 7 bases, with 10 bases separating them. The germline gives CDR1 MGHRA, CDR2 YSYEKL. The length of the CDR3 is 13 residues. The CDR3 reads CASSHTDRNEQFF. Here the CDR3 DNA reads TGCGCCAGCAGCCACACCGACCGGAATGAGCAGTTCTTC.

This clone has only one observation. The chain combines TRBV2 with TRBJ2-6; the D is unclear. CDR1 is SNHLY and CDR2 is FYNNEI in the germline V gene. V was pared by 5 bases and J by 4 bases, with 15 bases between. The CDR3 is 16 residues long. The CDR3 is CASSPRLARGANVLTF. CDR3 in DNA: TGTGCCAGCAGTCCCAGACTGGCCCGCGGGGCCAACGTCCTGACTTTC.

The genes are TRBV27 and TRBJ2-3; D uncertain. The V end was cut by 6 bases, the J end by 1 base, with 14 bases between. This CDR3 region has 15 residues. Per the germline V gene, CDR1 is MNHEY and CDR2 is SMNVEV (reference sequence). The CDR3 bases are TGTGCCAGCAGAGTGGGGTATGGGGGCACAGATACGCAGTATTTT. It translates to CASRVGYGGTDTQYF.

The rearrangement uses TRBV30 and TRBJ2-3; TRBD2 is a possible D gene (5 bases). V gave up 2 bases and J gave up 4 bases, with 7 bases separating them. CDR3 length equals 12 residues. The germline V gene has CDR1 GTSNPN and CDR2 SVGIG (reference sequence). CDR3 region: CAWSPGSDTQYF. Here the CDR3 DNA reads TGTGCCTGGAGTCCGGGGTCAGATACGCAGTATTTT.

CDR3 sequence reads: CASSLRLAGGSLHYEQYF. CDR3 in DNA: TGTGCCAGCAGTTTAAGACTAGCGGGAGGGTCCCTCCATTACGAGCAGTACTTC. The chain couples TRBV27 to TRBJ2-7, with 14 positions matching TRBD2. CDR1 and CDR2 (germline): MNHEY, SMNVEV (reference sequence). The ends lost 2 bases at V and 4 bases at J; junction bases unmatched: 10. CDR3 length equals 18 residues.

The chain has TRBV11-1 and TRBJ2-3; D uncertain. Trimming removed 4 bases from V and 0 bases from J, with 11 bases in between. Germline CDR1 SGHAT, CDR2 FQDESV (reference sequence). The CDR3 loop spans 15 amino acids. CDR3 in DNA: TGTGCCAGCAGCTCCGATGACGGTAGCACAGATACGCAGTATTTT. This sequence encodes CASSSDDGSTDTQYF.

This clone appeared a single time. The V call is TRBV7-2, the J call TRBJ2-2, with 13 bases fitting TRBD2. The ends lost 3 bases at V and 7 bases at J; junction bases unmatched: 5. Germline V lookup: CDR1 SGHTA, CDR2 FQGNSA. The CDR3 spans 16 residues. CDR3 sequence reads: CASSLGLAGFGGELFF. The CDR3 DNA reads TGTGCCAGCAGCTTGGGACTAGCGGGATTTGGCGGGGAGCTGTTTTTT.

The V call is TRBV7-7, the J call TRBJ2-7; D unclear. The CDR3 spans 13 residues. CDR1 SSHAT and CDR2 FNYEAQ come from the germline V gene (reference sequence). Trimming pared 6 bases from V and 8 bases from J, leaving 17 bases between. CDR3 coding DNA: TGTGCCAGCAGAGACTGGATAGTTTGGAAGCAGTACTTC. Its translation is CASRDWIVWKQYF.

The CDR3 reads CASSSSPSGYTF. The CDR3, as DNA: TGTGCCAGCAGCTCTTCTCCGTCTGGCTACACCTTC. The genes are TRBV7-9 and TRBJ1-2; D is ambiguous. The V end lost 4 bases, the J end lost 7 bases, and 10 bases lay between the germline ends. Per the germline V gene, CDR1 is SEHNR and CDR2 is FQNEAQ (reference sequence). The CDR3 consists of 12 residues.

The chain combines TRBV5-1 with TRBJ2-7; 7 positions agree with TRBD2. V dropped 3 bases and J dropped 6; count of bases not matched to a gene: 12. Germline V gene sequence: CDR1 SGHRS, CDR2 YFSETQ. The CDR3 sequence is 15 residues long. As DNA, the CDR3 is TGCGCCAGCAGCTCTGCTATACCCCTAGCGGTCGAGCAGTACTTC. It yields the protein CASSSAIPLAVEQYF. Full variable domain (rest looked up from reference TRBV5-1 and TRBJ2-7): KAGVTQTPRYLIKTRGQQVTLSCSPISGHRSVSWYQQTPGQGLQFLFEYFSETQRNKGNFPGRFSGRQFSNSRSEMNVSTLELGDSALYLCASSSAIPLAVEQYFGPGTRLTVT.

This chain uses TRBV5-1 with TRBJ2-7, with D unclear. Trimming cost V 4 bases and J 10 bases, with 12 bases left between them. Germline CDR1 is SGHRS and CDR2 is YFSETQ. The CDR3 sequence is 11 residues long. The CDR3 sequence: CASSSKTDQYF. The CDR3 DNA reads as TGCGCCAGCAGCAGTAAGACGGATCAGTACTTC.

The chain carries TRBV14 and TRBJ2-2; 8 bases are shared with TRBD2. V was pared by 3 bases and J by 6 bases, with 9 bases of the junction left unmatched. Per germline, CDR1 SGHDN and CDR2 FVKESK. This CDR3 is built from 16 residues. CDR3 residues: CASSHAAGALSGELFF. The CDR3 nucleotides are TGTGCCAGCAGCCACGCAGCGGGAGCCCTATCCGGGGAGCTGTTTTTT.

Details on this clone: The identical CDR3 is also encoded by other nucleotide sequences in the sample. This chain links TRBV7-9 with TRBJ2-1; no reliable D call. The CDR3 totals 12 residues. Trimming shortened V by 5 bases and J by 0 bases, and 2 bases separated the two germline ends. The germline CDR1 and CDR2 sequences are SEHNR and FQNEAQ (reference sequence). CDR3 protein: CASSLSYNEQFF. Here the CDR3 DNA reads TGTGCCAGCAGCCTCTCCTACAATGAGCAGTTCTTC.

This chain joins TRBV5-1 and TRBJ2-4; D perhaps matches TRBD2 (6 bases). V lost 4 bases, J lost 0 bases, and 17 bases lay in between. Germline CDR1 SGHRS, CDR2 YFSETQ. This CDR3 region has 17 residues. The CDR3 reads CASSALGSGLAKNIQYF. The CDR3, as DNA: TGCGCCAGCAGCGCCCTAGGGAGCGGGTTAGCCAAAAACATTCAGTACTTC.

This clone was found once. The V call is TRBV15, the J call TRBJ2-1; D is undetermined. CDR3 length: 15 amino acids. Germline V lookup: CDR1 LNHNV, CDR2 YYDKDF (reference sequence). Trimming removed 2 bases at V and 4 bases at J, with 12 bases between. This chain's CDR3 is CATSRPPGRYNEQFF. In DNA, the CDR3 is TGTGCCACCAGCAGACCCCCAGGCCGGTACAATGAGCAGTTCTTC.

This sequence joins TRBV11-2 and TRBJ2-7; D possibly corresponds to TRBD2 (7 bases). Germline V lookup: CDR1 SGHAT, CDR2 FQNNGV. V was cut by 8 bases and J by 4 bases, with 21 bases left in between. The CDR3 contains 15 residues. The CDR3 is CASSFGGGSAYEQYF. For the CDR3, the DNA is TGTGCCAGCTCCTTTGGGGGGGGCAGTGCGTACGAGCAGTACTTC. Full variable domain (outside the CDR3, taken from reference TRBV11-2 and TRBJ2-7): EAGVAQSPRYKIIEKRQSVAFWCNPISGHATLYWYQQILGQGPKLLIQFQNNGVVDDSQLPKDRFSAERLKGVDSTLKIQPAKLEDSAVYLCASSFGGGSAYEQYFGPGTRLTVT.

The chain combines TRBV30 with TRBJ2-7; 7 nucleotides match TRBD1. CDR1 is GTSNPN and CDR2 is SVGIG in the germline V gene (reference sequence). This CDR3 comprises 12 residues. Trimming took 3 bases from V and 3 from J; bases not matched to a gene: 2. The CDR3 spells CAWRGQNYEQYF. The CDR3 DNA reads TGTGCCTGGAGGGGACAGAACTACGAGCAGTACTTC.

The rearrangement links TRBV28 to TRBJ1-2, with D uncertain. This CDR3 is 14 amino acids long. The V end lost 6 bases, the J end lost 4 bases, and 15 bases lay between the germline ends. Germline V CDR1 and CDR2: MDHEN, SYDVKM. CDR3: CASSLPRSSYGYTF. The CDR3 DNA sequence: TGTGCCAGCAGCCTTCCAAGGAGCTCCTATGGCTACACCTTC.

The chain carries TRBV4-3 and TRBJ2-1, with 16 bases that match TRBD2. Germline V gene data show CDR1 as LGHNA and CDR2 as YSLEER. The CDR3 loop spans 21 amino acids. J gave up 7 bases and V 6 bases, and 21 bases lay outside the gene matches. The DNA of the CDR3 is TGCGCCAGCAGTCCTCTAGGGGGACTAGCGGGAGGGCCAGGGACGGTGAATGAGCAGTTCTTC. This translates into CASSPLGGLAGGPGTVNEQFF.

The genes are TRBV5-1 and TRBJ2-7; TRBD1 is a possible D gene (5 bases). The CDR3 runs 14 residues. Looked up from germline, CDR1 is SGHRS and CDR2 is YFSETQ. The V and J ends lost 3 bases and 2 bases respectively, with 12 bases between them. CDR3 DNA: TGCGCCAGCAGCTCATTCGACAGAGCCTACGAGCAGTACTTC. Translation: CASSSFDRAYEQYF.

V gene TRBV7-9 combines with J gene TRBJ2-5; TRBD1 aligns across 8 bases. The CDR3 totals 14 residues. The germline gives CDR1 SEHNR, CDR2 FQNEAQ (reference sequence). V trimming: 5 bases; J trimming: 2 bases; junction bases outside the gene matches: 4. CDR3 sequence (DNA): TGTGCCAGCAGCCAGGACAGGGAACAAGAGACCCAGTACTTC. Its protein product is CASSQDREQETQYF.

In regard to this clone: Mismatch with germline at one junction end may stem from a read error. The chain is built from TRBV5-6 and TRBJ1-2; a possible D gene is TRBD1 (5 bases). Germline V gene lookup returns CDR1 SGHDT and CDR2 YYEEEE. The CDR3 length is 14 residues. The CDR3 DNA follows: TGTGCCAGCAGATTGGAAGGGGTTCTTGCTGGCTACACCTTC. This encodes CASRLEGVLAGYTF.